The 4 T cell receptor beta chains presented below share a single source sample, sequenced in a study of blood T cell repertoires in COVID-19 (dated by TCRdb to 2019 to 2021). The library relied on the immunoSEQ multiplex PCR assay. This is the immuneACCESS table as TCRdb keeps it, with only in-frame sequences that have V and J called. A part of the clones is gone; compared with another copy, unresolved V genes explain less than half, and the rest is unexplained. The sample table holds approximately 31,000 clones, of which 88% were seen once. The top ten constitute 14% of the sample. The sample comprised peripheral blood. The origin of the receptors is a human donor with active COVID-19. The donor label of this sample is uncertain.

The genes are TRBV7-9 and TRBJ1-5; no firm D call. The CDR3 extends over 12 amino acids. Germline CDR1 SEHNR, CDR2 FQNEAQ (reference sequence). V was trimmed by 5 bases and J by 11 bases, leaving 13 bases between them. The CDR3 here is CASSEAVGAQHF. CDR3 bases: TGTGCCAGCAGCGAAGCCGTCGGGGCCCAGCATTTT.

This chain's CDR3 is CASTSLAGALGTGELFF. As DNA, the CDR3 is TGCGCCAGCACGTCCCTAGCGGGGGCCCTCGGCACCGGGGAGCTGTTTTTT. The rearrangement links TRBV5-1 to TRBJ2-2; 10 bases are a match to TRBD2. Per the germline V gene, CDR1 is SGHRS and CDR2 is YFSETQ. V was pared by 6 bases and J by 4 bases, with 12 bases of the junction left unmatched. This CDR3 comprises 17 residues.

This clone was counted a few times. The CDR3 nucleotides are TGTGCCAGCAGCTTGGGCGGGGGTGGCTACAATGAGCAGTTCTTC. It yields the protein CASSLGGGGYNEQFF. This chain connects TRBV5-5 to TRBJ2-1, with 7 bases fitting TRBD2. Germline assignment: CDR1 SGHKS and CDR2 YYEKEE (reference sequence). V lost 0 bases to trimming and J lost 3 bases; unmatched junction nucleotides: 3. CDR3 length: 15 amino acids.

The chain combines TRBV7-9 with TRBJ2-7; a weak D match, TRBD2 (6 bases). Trimming removed 4 bases from V and 0 bases from J, with 10 bases in between. CDR3 size: 14 residues. Germline V gene sequence: CDR1 SEHNR, CDR2 FQNEAQ (reference sequence). In DNA, the CDR3 is TGTGCCAGCAGCTGGGACGGGAGCTCCTACGAGCAGTACTTC. Protein sequence: CASSWDGSSYEQYF.